This is a list of T cell receptor beta chains from one sample in a study of regulatory T cells in long-lasting Graves disease. TCRdb itself ran the multiplex PCR reads through MiXCR, one entry per CDR3 protein. Of approximately 480,000 distinct CDR3 sequences listed, 15% to 20% are singletons. The data were also submitted as part of a second study, on T cells in Graves' hyperthyroidism and ophthalmopathy.

This material consisted of peripheral blood mononuclear cells (PBMCs), taken at new diagnosis, from a patient treated with antithyroid drugs. Source of these receptors: a middle-aged man with Graves disease. The CDR3 runs from the conserved cysteine through the conserved F or W. D genes are given only for firm matches. Only part of the rows carry a size: once, few, many, or a class if the clone is expanded.

D gene	clone size	V gene	J gene	CDR3 protein	CDR3 DNA
.	few	TRBV4-1	TRBJ1-2	CASSRSVGNNYGYTF	TGCGCCAGCAGCAGATCAGTTGGGAATAACTATGGCTACACCTTC
.	.	TRBV30	TRBJ1-5	CAWSAGGRNQPQHF	TGTGCCTGGAGCGCGGGGGGCAGAAATCAGCCCCAGCATTTT
TRBD1	few	TRBV7-9	TRBJ1-2	CASSRTGGTGEGYTF	TGTGCCAGCAGCCGTACAGGCGGGACAGGAGAGGGCTACACCTTC
.	many	TRBV28	TRBJ2-7	CASSLRYRGAGEQYF	TGTGCCAGCAGTTTACGGTACCGAGGGGCCGGCGAGCAGTACTTC
.	many	TRBV27	TRBJ2-2	CASSWGSTGELFF	TGTGCCAGCAGTTGGGGGTCCACCGGGGAGCTGTTTTTT
.	.	TRBV6-2/TRBV6-3	TRBJ1-2	CASWTNRGHGYTF	TGTGCCAGTTGGACAAATCGAGGGCATGGCTACACCTTC
.	many	TRBV7-9	TRBJ1-1	CASSAGHQNWEAFF	TGTGCCAGCAGTGCGGGACACCAGAATTGGGAAGCTTTCTTT
.	many	TRBV27	TRBJ2-7	CASNLQGRGEQYF	TGTGCCAGCAATCTTCAGGGGCGGGGAGAGCAGTACTTC
TRBD2	.	TRBV9	TRBJ2-7	CASSVAGGGYEQYF	TGTGCCAGCAGCGTAGCGGGAGGGGGCTACGAGCAGTACTTC
.	few	TRBV7-8	TRBJ2-7	CASSSTDGLYEQYF	TGTGCCAGCAGCTCGACAGACGGCCTCTACGAGCAGTACTTC
.	many	TRBV18	TRBJ2-3	CASSPLQGGSTDTQYF	TGTGCCAGCTCACCACTTCAAGGGGGGAGCACAGATACGCAGTATTTT
.	many	TRBV30	TRBJ2-3	CAFQEVGYTQYF	TGTGCCTTCCAGGAGGTAGGGTACACGCAGTATTTT
.	.	TRBV11-2	TRBJ1-3	CASSLQRHAGNTIYF	TGTGCCAGCAGCTTACAAAGACATGCCGGAAACACCATATATTTT
.	few	TRBV7-9	TRBJ2-2	CASSLRNGDTGELFF	TGTGCCAGCAGCCTGCGGAACGGGGACACCGGGGAGCTGTTTTTT
.	many	TRBV7-9	TRBJ2-7	CASSAGEQYF	TGTGCCAGCAGTGCAGGAGAGCAGTACTTC
.	many	TRBV6-5	TRBJ2-3	CASSYQAGTFPTDTQYF	TGTGCCAGCAGTTACCAGGCTGGGACCTTCCCCACAGATACGCAGTATTTT
TRBD1	many	TRBV20-1	TRBJ2-3	CSASRGTGISDTQYF	TGCAGTGCTAGTAGGGGGACAGGGATTTCAGATACGCAGTATTTT
.	many	TRBV24-1	TRBJ2-3	CATSDRRQPTDTQYF	TGTGCCACCAGTGATCGCCGGCAGCCCACAGATACGCAGTATTTT
TRBD1	.	TRBV6-1	TRBJ2-7	CASSRNRGSHEQYF	TGTGCCAGCAGTAGAAACAGGGGGTCCCACGAGCAGTACTTC
.	many	TRBV28	TRBJ2-7	CASGTQQGTDYEQYF	TGTGCCAGTGGAACTCAACAGGGAACAGACTACGAGCAGTACTTC
TRBD1	.	TRBV11-2	TRBJ2-7	CASSGDSPYEQYF	TGTGCCAGCAGCGGGGACAGTCCCTACGAGCAGTACTTC
TRBD1	.	TRBV15	TRBJ1-1	CAASRYRGLTEAFF	TGTGCCGCCAGCAGGTACAGGGGGCTCACTGAAGCTTTCTTT
TRBD2	.	TRBV2	TRBJ2-1	CASNRLAGTFNEQFF	TGTGCCAGCAACCGACTAGCGGGAACATTTAATGAGCAGTTCTTC
.	many	TRBV30	TRBJ1-3	CAWEKGNTIYF	TGTGCCTGGGAGAAGGGAAACACCATATATTTT
.	.	TRBV6-5	TRBJ1-5	CASSYRLLSGSNQPQHF	TGTGCCAGCAGTTATCGCCTCCTGTCGGGGTCCAATCAGCCCCAGCATTTT
TRBD1	.	TRBV7-2	TRBJ2-7	CASSTGTGALEQYF	TGTGCCAGCAGCACGGGGACAGGGGCTCTAGAGCAGTACTTC
TRBD1	many	TRBV7-8	TRBJ2-2	CASSLGQGAGELFF	TGTGCCAGCAGCTTGGGACAGGGTGCCGGGGAGCTGTTTTTT
TRBD2	few	TRBV19	TRBJ2-7	CASSPSGTSGGYEQYF	TGTGCCAGTAGTCCCTCCGGGACTAGCGGAGGCTACGAGCAGTACTTC
.	.	TRBV27	TRBJ1-4	CASRPNRWRSEKLFF	TGTGCCAGCAGGCCAAACAGATGGAGGAGCGAAAAACTGTTTTTT
.	many	TRBV28	TRBJ2-1	CASSSTTWADSTYNEQFF	TGTGCCAGCAGTTCCACAACCTGGGCGGACAGTACCTACAATGAGCAGTTCTTC
.	many	TRBV28	TRBJ2-2	CASSPIPDTPGELFF	TGTGCCAGCAGCCCAATACCCGATACCCCCGGGGAGCTGTTTTTT
TRBD1	many	TRBV20-1	TRBJ2-2	CSADRGVTGELFF	TGCAGTGCTGACAGGGGGGTCACCGGGGAGCTGTTTTTT
TRBD1	many	TRBV11-3	TRBJ1-6	CASSPRTGDYPLHF	TGTGCCAGCAGCCCCCGGACAGGGGATTACCCCCTCCACTTT
.	few	TRBV6-2/TRBV6-3	TRBJ2-7	CASSYSGETNEQYF	TGTGCCAGCAGTTACTCGGGAGAAACCAACGAGCAGTACTTC
.	many	TRBV20-1	TRBJ2-7	CSATPSATVSYEQYF	.
TRBD1	many	TRBV6-1	TRBJ1-1	CASRDRAYTEAFF	TGTGCCAGCAGAGACAGGGCCTACACTGAAGCTTTCTTT
TRBD1	many	TRBV7-3	TRBJ2-7	CASSPTGNEQYF	TGTGCCAGCAGCCCGACAGGGAACGAGCAGTACTTC
TRBD1	many	TRBV27	TRBJ2-5	CASSWSRDRGRETQYF	TGTGCCAGCAGTTGGAGCCGGGACAGGGGGCGGGAGACCCAGTACTTC
TRBD1	few	TRBV9	TRBJ2-7	CASSLRTGFHEQYF	TGTGCCAGCAGCCTACGGACAGGGTTCCACGAGCAGTACTTC
.	many	TRBV12-3/TRBV12-4	TRBJ2-1	CASSLAQGGEQFF	TGTGCCAGCAGTTTGGCGCAGGGTGGGGAGCAGTTCTTC
.	.	TRBV6-1	TRBJ2-4	CASRDGAKNIQYF	TGTGCCAGCAGGGACGGAGCTAAAAACATTCAGTACTTC
TRBD1	.	TRBV28	TRBJ2-3	CASSETGTGGATDTQYF	TGTGCCAGCAGTGAAACCGGGACAGGGGGCGCGACAGATACGCAGTATTTT
.	.	TRBV2	TRBJ2-3	CASPGGQSTDTQYF	TGTGCCAGTCCGGGAGGACAGAGCACAGATACGCAGTATTTT